This T cell receptor beta chain originates from a study of PD-L1 blockade in urothelial cancer. General study findings and limits: By 3 weeks, tumor-associated blood clones had expanded more in durable-benefit patients.

Assay used: immunoSEQ multiplex PCR; TCRdb lists only in-frame clones, some missing. The sample shows approximately 65,000 clones, 85% to 90% of them seen only once. Looked up from germline, CDR1 is SGHAT and CDR2 is FQNNGV. With 4 bases clipped from V and 5 bases from J, the junction kept 6 bases outside the gene matches. The CDR3 is made up of 15 amino acids. This clone was observed a handful of times. Its target is not known. This sample comprised PBMCs, obtained around atezolizumab (anti-PD-L1) treatment. The clonotype was recovered from a man aged 55 to 70 with urothelial cancer. V is TRBV11-2 and J is TRBJ2-7; 12 positions agree with TRBD2. The CDR3 DNA reads TGTGCCAGCAGCTCACTAGCGGGAGGTACCCACGAGCAGTACTTC. The encoded protein is CASSSLAGGTHEQYF.